What follows is one T cell receptor beta chain and its context. The sample originates from a study of blood T cell repertoires in COVID-19. Original handling: Estimation of nucleated cell counts relied on the amplification of reference gene primers. Only in-frame clones appear in the TCRdb table, and some are missing; sequencing was by immunoSEQ multiplex PCR. The DNA was the basis for D and trimming; V, J and clone size are from that table. The data show 200,000 to 250,000 clones, with 83% seen just once and 4.8% held by the top ten. Membership in each cohort depended on participant-reported clinical history. Exposed participants encountered a COVID-19 case during the 2 weeks preceding study entry. Germline CDR1 DFQATT, CDR2 SNEGSKA (reference sequence). The V gene lost 3 bases and the J gene lost 0 bases, with 26 bases spanning the gap. This CDR3 contains 20 residues.

The source material was PBMCs or T cells enriched from blood (not recorded which). This clonotype originated in a woman aged 45 to 65 who had been exposed to COVID-19. V is TRBV20-1 and J is TRBJ1-4; TRBD1 is a possible D gene (5 bases). CDR3 DNA: TGCAGTGCTAGTCCCCAGTCCGGGAGAGGGGCAGGTGCAACTAATGAAAAACTGTTTTTT. Protein product: CSASPQSGRGAGATNEKLFF.